This T cell receptor (beta chain) was captured by sequencing in a study of identical twins. One entry per CDR3 protein, called by TCRdb with MiXCR from the 5' RACE reads. The table lists 300,000 to 400,000 distinct CDR3 sequences, over 9% of them singletons. This clonotype was seen more than once but under ten times. These data were also reused for a study on yellow fever vaccine responses in identical twins.

This clonotype was obtained from a woman aged 18 to 35 in good health. The sequenced material came from CD8+ T cells sorted from blood.

In nucleotides, the CDR3 is TGCGCCAGCAGCCAAGATCGTAGGGGACTAGCGGGAGGGCCTTACGAGCAGTACTTC. It codes for CASSQDRRGLAGGPYEQYF. This rearrangement joins TRBV4-1 to TRBJ2-7, with 16 bases fitting TRBD2. This CDR3 comprises 19 residues. V lost 0 bases to trimming and J lost 4 bases; unmatched junction nucleotides: 9. Germline CDR1 and CDR2: MGHRA and YSYEKL.